This T cell receptor (beta chain) was sequenced during a study of CXCR3-negative and CXCR3-positive naive CD8 T cells. CD45RO-CCR7+CD27+CD95- characterized naive CD8+ T cells. Points on this clonotype: Its specificity is unknown.

UMI labels and 5' RACE were used to prepare the TRB cDNA libraries. TCRdb reprocessed the 5' RACE reads, keeping one entry per CDR3 protein, no DNA. The listing contains 55,000 to 75,000 distinct CDR3 sequences. Findings and limits, study-wide: Naive cells used TRBV-TRBJ genes in much the same way whether CXCR3-negative or CXCR3-positive; memory cells did not. Naive subsets were similarly diverse, while memory CD8+ repertoires were much less diverse. It was found that naive subsets had comparable surface CD5, and TCR strength was inferred from TRB CDR3 properties. CXCR3-positive naive cells had TRB CDR3s that were more hydrophobic than CXCR3-negative naive cells had.

This receptor was obtained from a human donor in good health. Some clones in this sample may be carry-over from other donors' samples. Sample: naive CXCR3+ CD8+ T cells from blood. Described subset: CD45RO-CCR7+CD27+CD95- naive CD8+ T cells expressing CXCR3 (TNR3+).

The CDR3 protein is CASSPSLNRAEQYF. The chain uses TRBV18 and TRBJ2-7. The CDR3 spans 14 residues. The V gene's germline CDR1 is KGHSH and CDR2 LQKENI.